The 11 T cell receptor beta chains reported below all come from one sample, sequenced in a study of blood T cell repertoires in COVID-19. Repertoires were generated with immunoSEQ multiplex PCR, while TCRdb's copy carries only in-frame clones and drops some. Seen here are roughly 340,000 clones, about nine tenths observed once, and the top ten hold 5.5% to 7.5%. The source material was peripheral blood. All receptors come from a woman in her seventies with COVID-19, enrolled during active disease.

This rearrangement joins TRBV5-1 to TRBJ1-4, with D hard to call. Germline V gene data show CDR1 as SGHRS and CDR2 as YFSETQ. The CDR3 contains 16 residues. Deletions cut 0 bases from V and 4 bases from J, with 13 bases between. The CDR3: CASSLGGRRVNEKLFF. The DNA for the CDR3 is TGCGCCAGCAGCTTGGGTGGTCGGAGGGTTAATGAAAAACTGTTTTTT.

This clone is a singleton in its sample. This chain links TRBV21-1 with TRBJ1-2. TRBV21-1 is noted as a pseudogene. There are 16 residues in the CDR3. CDR3 in amino acids: CASSKGGRAGPYGYTF. The CDR3 DNA reads TGTGCCAGCAGCAAAGGTGGGAGGGCGGGTCCCTATGGCTACACCTTC.

This chain joins TRBV5-6 and TRBJ1-3; the D gene is possibly TRBD1 (5 bases). The CDR3 totals 15 residues. V was shortened by 3 bases and J by 0 bases, with 10 bases between the two germline ends. Germline-derived CDR1 and CDR2 are SGHDT and YYEEEE. CDR3 nucleotide sequence: TGTGCCAGCAGCTCCCAGGGTCCCTCTGGAAACACCATATATTTT. It codes for CASSSQGPSGNTIYF.

The rearrangement uses TRBV6-5 and TRBJ1-1, with D perhaps TRBD1 (5 bases). The CDR3 runs to 14 residues. CDR1 MNHEY and CDR2 SVGAGI come from the germline V gene. The V and J ends lost 9 bases and 2 bases respectively, with 16 bases between them. In DNA, the CDR3 is TGTGCCAGTCAGCCATGGGGCCTCAACACTGAAGCTTTCTTT. It encodes CASQPWGLNTEAFF.

This rearrangement joins TRBV7-9 to TRBJ2-7; 7 positions agree with TRBD1. The V gene's germline CDR1 is SEHNR and CDR2 FQNEAQ (reference sequence). This CDR3 contains 14 residues. Trimming at V came to 5 bases and at J to 1 base, leaving 5 bases not matched to a gene. CDR3 loop: CASSRGQQSYEQYF. Here the CDR3 DNA reads TGTGCCAGCAGCCGGGGACAGCAGTCCTACGAGCAGTACTTC.

This chain joins TRBV3-1 (or the pseudogene TRBV3-2) and TRBJ2-5; 9 bases match TRBD1. Germline assignment: CDR1 LGHDT and CDR2 YNNKEL (reference sequence). The CDR3 has 14 residues. V was pared by 3 bases and J by 5 bases, with 4 bases of the junction left unmatched. DNA of the CDR3: TGTGCCAGCAGCCACTTAGACAGGGGGGAGACCCAGTACTTC. Its translation: CASSHLDRGETQYF.

The rearrangement uses TRBV27 and TRBJ1-1; 8 nucleotides align to TRBD1. The trim removed 8 bases at V and 2 bases at J, leaving 13 bases unmatched. The germline V gene has CDR1 MNHEY and CDR2 SMNVEV (reference sequence). The CDR3 runs to 16 residues. CDR3 region: CASGRVPGQANTEAFF. The DNA for the CDR3 is TGTGCCAGCGGTAGGGTACCGGGACAGGCTAACACTGAAGCTTTCTTT.

The rearrangement uses TRBV30 and TRBJ2-5; 8 bases are a match to TRBD2. The germline V gene encodes CDR1 GTSNPN and CDR2 SVGIG (reference sequence). With V trimmed by 3 bases and J by 5 bases, 5 bases remained unmatched. This CDR3 has 13 residues. In nucleotides, the CDR3 is TGTGCCTGGAGGCGGGGGGCTTATGAGACCCAGTACTTC. As protein: CAWRRGAYETQYF.

J is TRBJ2-5 and V is TRBV5-4; TRBD1 aligns across 7 bases. The CDR3 contains 13 residues. V dropped 5 bases and J dropped 5; count of bases not matched to a gene: 6. Germline V gives CDR1 SGHNT, CDR2 YYREEE (reference sequence). CDR3 amino acids: CASRQGPLETQYF. The DNA for the CDR3 is TGTGCCAGCAGACAGGGGCCACTCGAGACCCAGTACTTC.

The chain carries TRBV6-2 or TRBV6-3 and TRBJ1-5; possibly TRBD1 for D (6 bases). Germline values: CDR1 MNHEY, CDR2 SVGEGT. The CDR3 has 16 amino acids. V lost 0 bases and J 2 bases, leaving 11 bases between the germline ends. The CDR3 spells CASSYSRSGGNQPQHF. In DNA form, the CDR3 reads TGTGCCAGCAGTTACTCGAGGTCAGGGGGCAATCAGCCCCAGCATTTT.

V is TRBV7-2 and J is TRBJ1-1; weak D call: TRBD1 (5 bases). The CDR3 spans 15 residues. Trimming stripped 3 bases from V and 6 bases from J, with 17 bases between. Germline loops: CDR1 SGHTA, CDR2 FQGNSA. In DNA, the CDR3 is TGTGCCAGCAGCTTGGGGCCAGTCTTTACGGCTGAAGCTTTCTTT. Residues: CASSLGPVFTAEAFF. Based on the CDR3 plus reference TRBV7-2 and TRBJ1-1, the full variable domain is GAGVSQSPSNKVTEKGKDVELRCDPISGHTALYWYRQSLGQGLEFLIYFQGNSAPDKSGLPSDRFSAERTGGSVSTLTIQRTQQEDSAVYLCASSLGPVFTAEAFFGQGTRLTVV.